The 5 T cell receptor beta chains given below trace back to one sample, sequenced in a study of blood T cell repertoires in COVID-19. Sequencing used immunoSEQ multiplex PCR; TCRdb keeps in-frame clones, though not all of them. The data show fewer than 200,000 clones, 84% seen once. Input material: peripheral blood. The receptor set was obtained from a man aged 40-49 years who had recovered from COVID-19.

The chain carries TRBV25-1 and TRBJ1-6; possibly TRBD1 for D (6 bases). CDR1 and CDR2 (germline): MGHDK, SYGVNS. V lost 8 bases to trimming and J lost 7 bases, with 9 bases between them. The CDR3 has 12 amino acids. The chain's CDR3 is CASGQLNSPLHF. The CDR3 DNA reads TGTGCCAGCGGACAGCTCAATTCACCCCTCCACTTT. Complete variable domain (other parts from reference TRBV25-1 and TRBJ1-6): EADIYQTPRYLVIGTGKKITLECSQTMGHDKMYWYQQDPGMELHLIHYSYGVNSTEKGDLSSESTVSRIRTEHFPLTLESARPSHTSQYLCASGQLNSPLHFGNGTRLTVT.

The chain couples TRBV30 to TRBJ2-1; a possible D gene is TRBD1 (5 bases). Deletions cut 1 base from V and 3 bases from J, with 13 bases between. The V gene's germline CDR1 is GTSNPN and CDR2 SVGIG (reference sequence). The CDR3 has 15 residues. The CDR3: CAWSAPDKNYNEQFF. The CDR3 nucleotides read TGTGCCTGGAGTGCCCCGGACAAGAACTACAATGAGCAGTTCTTC.

The V gene is TRBV4-3, the J gene TRBJ1-4, with 11 bases fitting TRBD1. Germline V gene lookup returns CDR1 LGHNA and CDR2 YSLEER. This CDR3 has 16 amino acids. With V trimmed by 4 bases and J by 8 bases, 9 bases remained unmatched. The CDR3 nucleotides read TGCGCCAGCAGCCTTATTTTCGGGACAGGGGGAGAAAAACTGTTTTTT. Its translation: CASSLIFGTGGEKLFF.

The chain carries TRBV28 and TRBJ2-7; D is possibly TRBD1 (5 bases). The CDR3 consists of 15 residues. Looked up from germline, CDR1 is MDHEN and CDR2 is SYDVKM. The V end was cut by 4 bases, the J end by 2 bases, with 15 bases between. CDR3 nucleotide sequence: TGTGCCAGCAGTTCGACCGTAGGGGTCCCCTACGAGCAGTACTTC. Its translation is CASSSTVGVPYEQYF. Full variable domain (rest looked up from reference TRBV28 and TRBJ2-7): DVKVTQSSRYLVKRTGEKVFLECVQDMDHENMFWYRQDPGLGLRLIYFSYDVKMKEKGDIPEGYSVSREKKERFSLILESASTNQTSMYLCASSSTVGVPYEQYFGPGTRLTVT.

This clone appeared a few times. This chain joins TRBV4-3 and TRBJ2-5; D perhaps matches TRBD1 (5 bases). The germline V gene encodes CDR1 LGHNA and CDR2 YSLEER. The CDR3 extends over 14 amino acids. Trimming left V 0 bases short and J 4 bases short, with 9 bases between. The CDR3 nucleotides are TGCGCCAGCAGCCAAGATACGACAGTAGAGACCCAGTACTTC. Translating gives CASSQDTTVETQYF.